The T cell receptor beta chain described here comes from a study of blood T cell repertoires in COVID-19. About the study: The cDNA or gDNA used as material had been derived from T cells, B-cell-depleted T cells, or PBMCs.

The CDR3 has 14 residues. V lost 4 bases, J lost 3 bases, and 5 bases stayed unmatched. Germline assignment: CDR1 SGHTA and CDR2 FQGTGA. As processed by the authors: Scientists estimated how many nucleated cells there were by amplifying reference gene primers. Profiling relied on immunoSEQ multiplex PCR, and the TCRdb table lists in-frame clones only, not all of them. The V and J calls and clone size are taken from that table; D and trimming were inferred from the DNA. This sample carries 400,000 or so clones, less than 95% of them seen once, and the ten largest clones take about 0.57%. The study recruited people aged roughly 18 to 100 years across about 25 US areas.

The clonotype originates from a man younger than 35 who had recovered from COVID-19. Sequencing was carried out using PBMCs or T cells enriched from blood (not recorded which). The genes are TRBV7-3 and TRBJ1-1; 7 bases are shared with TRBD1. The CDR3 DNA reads TGTGCCAGCAGCTACCAGGGGGACGACACTGAAGCTTTCTTT. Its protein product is CASSYQGDDTEAFF.